This is a list of T cell receptor beta chains from one sample in a study of blood T cell repertoires in COVID-19. Clones were read by immunoSEQ multiplex PCR, and TCRdb kept only the in-frame ones, dropping some. This repertoire shows about 240,000 clones, about four fifths found once; its top ten account for approximately 9.6%. Material: peripheral blood. The receptors stem from an elderly woman with acute or convalescent COVID-19. The CDR3 runs from the conserved cysteine through the conserved F or W. A row's size may be missing; if present it is once, few, many or a size class.

abundance: -; v_gene: TRBV11-2; CDR3aa: CASSLQGLYNEQFF
abundance: once; v_gene: TRBV28; CDR3aa: CASYPGAPYEQYF
abundance: -; v_gene: TRBV18; CDR3aa: CASLPQGVGTEAFF
abundance: -; v_gene: TRBV6-5; CDR3aa: CASSYSFPPYEQYF
abundance: -; v_gene: TRBV7-6; CDR3aa: CASSPRRGLDNEQFF
abundance: -; v_gene: TRBV15; CDR3aa: CATSRDIEAGRPEAFF
abundance: -; v_gene: TRBV28; CDR3aa: CASSLPLGGWVTEAFF
abundance: -; v_gene: TRBV28; CDR3aa: CASSLTPGRGAYEQYF
abundance: -; v_gene: TRBV2; CDR3aa: CASSEGRVGQPQHF
abundance: few; v_gene: TRBV7-2; CDR3aa: CASSLRGTDNQPQHF
abundance: -; v_gene: TRBV5-5; CDR3aa: CASSHRGGEQYF